What follows describes a single T cell receptor (beta chain). The specificity of this receptor is unknown. No per-base quality is available; no much larger clone lies one base away. Whole blood was collected in K2EDTA tubes by collaborating institutions according to the institutions' own protocols. For TCRbeta analysis, collaborators shipped samples in one of three forms: frozen whole blood, isolated PBMCs, or DNA extracted from either of those sample types. From the cysteine through the phenylalanine, the CDR3 covers 14 amino acids. The kept DNA is CDR3 alone, 42 bases in frame from the first base. Between the V and J ends, shortened by 0 bases and 0 bases respectively, the junction contains 7 bases. According to the germline V gene (reference sequence), CDR1 reads SGHKS and CDR2 reads YYEKEE. The data originate from a study of blood T cell repertoires in COVID-19 (dated by TCRdb to 2020 to 2022). Looking at the study overall: Samples covering the acute and convalescent phases of COVID-19 were provided by collaborators in the United States, Italy and Spain. The samples were drawn from two sources: the first 160 participants of the ongoing ImmuneRACE study, and over 950 subjects contributed by 6 global collaborators. A freely available public database, intended as a resource for researchers studying the immune response to SARS-CoV-2, is where the repertoires were released. The material from the prospective study consisted of cDNA or gDNA derived from T cells, B-cell-depleted T cells, or PBMCs. The dataset comprised deeply sampled blood TCRbeta repertoires from subjects exposed to, actively infected with, or recovered from COVID-19. A de-identified subject ID, COVID-19 status, age in years and sex were almost always included in the sample metadata. HLA class I and class II types, where available, came from metadata supplied by the sample provider rather than from assay-based typing.

The research as a whole found: The quantity of clinical and demographic metadata differed by source and by participant and was supplied without curation.

TCRbeta CDR3 regions were amplified from genomic DNA by means of the immunoSEQ Assay, a bias-controlled multiplex PCR. Per the original workflow: Within the assay, amplification of reference gene primers was used to estimate how many nucleated cells each sample contained. To quantify the absolute abundance of each unique TCRbeta CDR3 rearrangement, sequence reads were collapsed and filtered. For each sample, productive Simpson clonality was calculated as the square root of Simpson's diversity index over productive rearrangements. TCRdb limited this immuneACCESS table to in-frame rearrangements with V and J called. A share of clones is missing; checked studies link under half to unresolved V genes, and the rest is unexplained. The DNA gave D and trimming, while V, J and clone size come from that table. Here the sample has about 140,000 clones; approximately 84% occur a single time. The ten largest clonotypes hold 8.8% of the sample.

This clonotype was obtained from a woman aged 80 or older in a cohort sampled during active or convalescent COVID-19. The chain links TRBV5-5 with TRBJ2-7, with the identity of the D gene unclear. The sequencing input was peripheral blood. The DNA sequence follows: TGTGCCAGCAGCTTGGACCCAGTCTCCTACGAGCAGTACTTC. This sequence encodes CASSLDPVSYEQYF.